This TCR beta chain was captured in a study of OX40 agonist ivuxolimab in advanced cancers. Study-level background: Patient treatment consisted of intravenous ivuxolimab administration every 2 weeks at 0.01 to 10 mg/kg. Roughly two fifths of patients had received prior checkpoint inhibitor therapy. Overall study findings and caveats: Averaged across samples, CD8+ T cells carried more expanded clones than CD4+ did.

CDR3 length equals 11 residues. Trimming took off 4 bases at V and 9 bases at J, with 13 bases between the two ends. CDR1 SQVTM and CDR2 ANQGSEA come from the germline V gene. Blood was sampled at baseline, cycle 4 day 1, and cycle 7 day 1. The assay was immunoSEQ multiplex PCR, and TCRdb's table has in-frame clones only and misses some. The table lists 60,000 to 65,000 clones, around 89% of them singletons. Note on this clone: Its antigen remains unidentified.

The chain carries TRBV29-1 and TRBJ2-7; no clear D. This sequence was found in an adult with an advanced solid tumor such as melanoma, head and neck, liver or kidney cancer. Specimen: CD4+ or CD8+ T cells sorted from blood, collected in a trial of the OX40 agonist ivuxolimab. CDR3 in amino acids: CSVGFNPGQYF. As DNA, the CDR3 is TGCAGCGTTGGCTTCAACCCAGGGCAGTACTTC.